This TCR beta chain was sequenced during a study of regulatory T cells in long-lasting Graves disease. Study context: Graves' patients with a new diagnosis had received antithyroid drugs under 3 months.

The CDR3 length is 17 residues. Trimming left V 5 bases short and J 4 bases short, with 23 bases between. Germline CDR1 and CDR2: SEHNR and FQNEAQ (reference sequence). This clonotype was counted a few times. The time point denotes: newly diagnosed GD, antithyroid drugs for less than 3 months. Extracted RNA from PBMCs served as the source of the TCR library. According to the study, TCR beta libraries were built with iRepertoire HTBI primers and CDR3-region Arm-PCR. TCRdb itself ran the multiplex PCR reads through MiXCR, one entry per CDR3 protein. Of 500,000 or so distinct CDR3 sequences in the sample, more than 15% were seen once. The same data also contributed to another study, on T cells in Graves' hyperthyroidism and ophthalmopathy.

The V call is TRBV7-9, the J call TRBJ1-1, with a tentative D call TRBD1 (6 bases). This material consisted of peripheral blood mononuclear cells (PBMCs), taken at new diagnosis, from a patient treated with antithyroid drugs. This receptor was obtained from a woman aged 35-65 years with Graves disease. CDR3 protein: CASSPEFGGLLGTEAFF. The CDR3 region has the DNA TGTGCCAGCAGCCCTGAGTTCGGGGGGCTTTTGGGCACTGAAGCTTTCTTT.